One sample yielded the 28 T cell receptor beta chains listed below, sequenced in a study of blood T cell repertoires in COVID-19. Clones were sequenced by immunoSEQ multiplex PCR, and TCRdb holds only the in-frame ones, with some missing. This sample has around 460,000 clones, with roughly 89% found just once. The sequencing input was peripheral blood. Every receptor here comes from a man between 18 and 35 years old with COVID-19, enrolled during active disease.

The V call is TRBV10-3, the J call TRBJ1-1; 9 nucleotides align to TRBD1. After removal of 6 bases from V and 11 bases from J, the junction contained 7 bases not matched to a gene. The germline CDR1 and CDR2 sequences are ENHRY and SYGVKD. The CDR3 contains 12 residues. CDR3 sequence (DNA): TGTGCCATCAGCCCGGGACAGGGAGTGGCTTTCTTT. It encodes CAISPGQGVAFF.

The rearrangement joins TRBV5-1 to TRBJ2-1; 7 bases fit TRBD2. This CDR3 is built from 15 residues. V shed 0 bases and J 7 bases; nucleotides not matched to a gene: 7. The germline gives CDR1 SGHRS, CDR2 YFSETQ. In DNA form, the CDR3 reads TGCGCCAGCAGCTTGGCCAGCGGGGACGCTAATGAGCAGTTCTTC. Translated, it gives CASSLASGDANEQFF.

The chain carries TRBV7-9 and TRBJ1-1, with 7 nucleotides matching TRBD1. Per the germline V gene, CDR1 is SEHNR and CDR2 is FQNEAQ (reference sequence). This CDR3 contains 12 residues. Trimming removed 4 bases from V and 7 bases from J; junction bases left unmatched: 3. The CDR3 here is CASSYGDSEAFF. In DNA form, the CDR3 reads TGTGCCAGCAGCTACGGGGACAGTGAAGCTTTCTTT.

The chain carries TRBV5-1 and TRBJ2-7; tentative D call: TRBD2 (6 bases). CDR3 length: 16 residues. Trimming removed 2 bases at V and 3 bases at J, with 18 bases between. From germline, CDR1 is SGHRS and CDR2 YFSETQ. The CDR3 is CASSFRDFRIDYEQYF. CDR3 in DNA: TGCGCCAGCAGCTTCCGGGACTTCCGGATTGACTACGAGCAGTACTTC. Full variable domain (remainder filled in from reference TRBV5-1 and TRBJ2-7): KAGVTQTPRYLIKTRGQQVTLSCSPISGHRSVSWYQQTPGQGLQFLFEYFSETQRNKGNFPGRFSGRQFSNSRSEMNVSTLELGDSALYLCASSFRDFRIDYEQYFGPGTRLTVT.

This sequence joins TRBV5-6 and TRBJ2-2, with 7 bases lining up with TRBD2. The CDR3 covers 14 residues. The germline V gene has CDR1 SGHDT and CDR2 YYEEEE. V was clipped by 2 bases and J by 5 bases; unmatched bases: 3. CDR3 in DNA: TGTGCCAGCAGCTTCTCGCGGGGGACCGGGGAGCTGTTTTTT. Its protein is CASSFSRGTGELFF.

The chain employs TRBV29-1 and TRBJ1-1; 11 bases match TRBD1. Trimming at V came to 6 bases and at J to 4 bases, leaving 4 bases not matched to a gene. The V gene's germline CDR1 is SQVTM and CDR2 ANQGSEA. This CDR3 contains 13 residues. This CDR3 reads CSVGTGGGTEAFF. The CDR3, as DNA: TGCAGCGTGGGGACAGGGGGTGGCACTGAAGCTTTCTTT.

This rearrangement joins TRBV29-1 to TRBJ1-2; D is unclear. The CDR3 is 12 residues long. In germline, CDR1 is SQVTM, CDR2 ANQGSEA. Between the trimmed V and J ends, which lost 6 bases and 4 bases, there was a span of 12 bases. Here the CDR3 reads CSVKAGGYGYTF. CDR3 bases: TGCAGCGTCAAGGCAGGAGGCTATGGCTACACCTTC.

This chain links TRBV5-3 with TRBJ2-7, with a weak D call TRBD1 (6 bases). TRBV5-3 is given ORF status, its function remaining uncertain. The V and J ends lost 2 bases and 2 bases respectively, with 8 bases between them. This CDR3 has 13 amino acids. CDR3 sequence reads: CARSFRDTYEQYF. The CDR3 coding sequence is TGTGCCAGAAGCTTCCGGGACACCTACGAGCAGTACTTC.

For the CDR3, the DNA is TGTGCCAGCAGCCAAACTTTGGGGGCTGTTGAAGCTTTCTTT. Amino acid sequence: CASSQTLGAVEAFF. The rearrangement uses TRBV14 and TRBJ1-1, with a weak D call TRBD1 (6 bases). Germline V gives CDR1 SGHDN, CDR2 FVKESK. V was trimmed by 2 bases and J by 7 bases, leaving 14 bases between them. The CDR3 extends over 14 amino acids.

This clone has a handful of counts. This chain joins TRBV4-2 and TRBJ1-6; perhaps TRBD1 as D (5 bases). The CDR3 loop spans 16 amino acids. The germline CDR1 and CDR2 sequences are LGHNA and YNFKEQ. V was cut by 0 bases and J by 5 bases, with 11 bases left in between. The CDR3 here is CASSQEFRDHNSPLHF. The DNA for the CDR3 is TGTGCCAGCAGCCAAGAATTCAGGGATCATAATTCACCCCTCCACTTT.

The chain links TRBV10-2 to TRBJ2-1; 10 bases are a match to TRBD1. CDR1 is WSHSY and CDR2 is SAAADI in the germline V gene. V was clipped by 6 bases and J by 9 bases; unmatched bases: 11. CDR3 size: 15 residues. CDR3 nucleotides: TGCGCCAGCAGCCACCGGGACAGGGGCCTCAGTGAGCAGTTCTTC. Protein sequence: CASSHRDRGLSEQFF.

The chain has TRBV27 and TRBJ2-7; D is perhaps TRBD2 (6 bases). The germline V and J ends were trimmed by 3 bases and 0 bases, with 9 bases remaining between them. The germline CDR1 and CDR2 sequences are MNHEY and SMNVEV (reference sequence). CDR3 length equals 14 residues. CDR3 nucleotides: TGTGCCAGCAGTTTTGCGGGGACCTCCTACGAGCAGTACTTC. Encoded protein: CASSFAGTSYEQYF.

The chain carries TRBV6-2 or TRBV6-3 and TRBJ2-7; 10 nucleotides match TRBD1. The CDR3 consists of 15 residues. V gave up 6 bases and J gave up 6 bases; unmatched junction bases: 11. Germline assignment: CDR1 MNHEY and CDR2 SVGEGT. The CDR3 is CASSKAGTGVGEQYF. CDR3 bases: TGTGCCAGCAGCAAAGCCGGGACAGGGGTCGGCGAGCAGTACTTC.

This clone was seen a few times. The junction shows a germline mismatch at one end, possibly a read error. The DNA for the CDR3 is TGTGCCAGCAGCTTAGAAGCTAGCGGGATTTATCTCTTC. Translation gives CASSLEASGIYLF. The chain employs TRBV7-9 and TRBJ2-7; 9 bases map to TRBD2. The CDR3 spans 13 residues. Germline CDR1 and CDR2: SEHNR and FQNEAQ (reference sequence). Based on the CDR3 plus reference TRBV7-9 and TRBJ2-7, the full variable domain is DTGVSQNPRHKITKRGQNVTFRCDPISEHNRLYWYRQTLGQGPEFLTYFQNEAQLEKSRLLSDRFSAERPKGSFSTLEIQRTEQGDSAMYLCASSLEASGIYLFGPGTRLTVT.

This rearrangement joins TRBV7-9 to TRBJ1-2; D is undetermined. The germline V gene encodes CDR1 SEHNR and CDR2 FQNEAQ (reference sequence). The V end lost 10 bases, the J end lost 10 bases, and 19 bases lay between the germline ends. The CDR3 is made up of 12 amino acids. The CDR3 bases are TGTGCCATCCAGACCGAAACCGGGGACTACACCTTC. It encodes CAIQTETGDYTF.

The genes are TRBV6-5 and TRBJ2-1, with 7 nucleotides matching TRBD1. The CDR3 consists of 14 residues. Germline V gene data show CDR1 as MNHEY and CDR2 as SVGAGI. V was pared by 5 bases and J by 10 bases, with 11 bases of the junction left unmatched. The CDR3 bases are TGTGCCAGCAGTCGTAACAGGGGTAATAGGGAGCAGTTCTTC. Amino acids: CASSRNRGNREQFF.

This chain links TRBV29-1 with TRBJ2-1, with a possible D match to TRBD2 (5 bases). Germline V CDR1 and CDR2: SQVTM, ANQGSEA. V was trimmed by 6 bases and J by 7 bases, leaving 16 bases between them. The CDR3 contains 13 residues. CDR3 loop: CSVDRGRVNEQFF. The CDR3 bases are TGCAGCGTGGATCGCGGGCGGGTGAATGAGCAGTTCTTC.

This clone occurred once. In nucleotides, the CDR3 is TGTGCCAGCAGCTCCAGGATGACCGAGCAGTACTTC. Residues: CASSSRMTEQYF. The chain is built from TRBV7-6 and TRBJ2-7; D ambiguous. Germline CDR1 SGHVS, CDR2 FNYEAQ. The CDR3 has 12 amino acids. V was pared by 4 bases and J by 6 bases, with 10 bases between.

V and J are TRBV6-2 or TRBV6-3 and TRBJ2-7, with D tentatively TRBD1 (6 bases). V gave up 3 bases and J gave up 4 bases, with 19 bases separating them. Germline loops: CDR1 MNHEY, CDR2 SVGEGT. There are 16 residues in the CDR3. CDR3 coding DNA: TGTGCCAGCAGTTATTCGGGCAGGGGAAATGATTACGAGCAGTACTTC. This gives the protein CASSYSGRGNDYEQYF.

With respect to this clone: At one boundary the junction diverges from the germline segment, which might be a read error. The genes are TRBV7-9 and TRBJ2-7; D gene ambiguous. Per the germline V gene, CDR1 is SEHNR and CDR2 is FQNEAQ (reference sequence). The CDR3 totals 13 residues. Here the CDR3 reads CASSLDSSFEQYF. DNA of the CDR3: TGTGCCAGCAGCTTAGACTCTTCCTTCGAGCAGTACTTC.

This chain joins TRBV18 and TRBJ2-7, with D possibly matching TRBD1 (5 bases). The CDR3 sequence is 15 residues long. Germline lookup yields CDR1 KGHSH and CDR2 LQKENI. With 3 bases removed from V and 3 bases from J, the gap between germline ends came to 15 bases. The CDR3 here is CASSPPVTGHYEQYF. CDR3 sequence (DNA): TGTGCCAGCTCACCCCCGGTTACAGGCCACTACGAGCAGTACTTC.

The chain carries TRBV27 and TRBJ2-1; possible D gene TRBD2, 7 bases. CDR3 length equals 20 residues. Germline CDR1 and CDR2: MNHEY and SMNVEV (reference sequence). Trimming pared 3 bases from V and 0 bases from J, leaving 24 bases between. The CDR3 DNA is TGTGCCAGCAGTTTCTCTCCGGGGCGGGGGCAAAAGAGCTCCTACAATGAGCAGTTCTTC. Residues: CASSFSPGRGQKSSYNEQFF.

The chain uses TRBV3-1 (or the pseudogene TRBV3-2) and TRBJ1-2, with TRBD1 matching over 11 bases. This CDR3 is 18 amino acids long. J gave up 4 bases and V 0 bases, and 10 bases lay outside the gene matches. From germline, CDR1 is LGHDT and CDR2 YNNKEL (reference sequence). The CDR3 coding sequence is TGTGCCAGCAGCCAAGATTACTCGGACAGGGGGCGCTTCTATGGCTACACCTTC. It translates to CASSQDYSDRGRFYGYTF.

Notes on this clone: Other DNA sequences in this specimen translate into the identical CDR3. This sequence joins TRBV7-2 and TRBJ2-3, with D perhaps matching TRBD2 (5 bases). V shed 3 bases and J shed 1 base, with 11 bases lying between them. The CDR3 has 15 amino acids. Germline V gene data show CDR1 as SGHTA and CDR2 as FQGNSA. CDR3 residues: CASSFYGVGTDTQYF. In DNA, the CDR3 is TGTGCCAGCAGCTTCTACGGGGTCGGCACAGATACGCAGTATTTT. Drawing the rest from reference TRBV7-2 and TRBJ2-3, the complete variable domain is GAGVSQSPSNKVTEKGKDVELRCDPISGHTALYWYRQSLGQGLEFLIYFQGNSAPDKSGLPSDRFSAERTGGSVSTLTIQRTQQEDSAVYLCASSFYGVGTDTQYFGPGTRLTVL.

This clone was observed a few times. The chain is built from TRBV7-9 and TRBJ1-5; D might be TRBD1 (6 bases). This CDR3 is 15 amino acids long. The germline V gene encodes CDR1 SEHNR and CDR2 FQNEAQ (reference sequence). The V end lost 5 bases, the J end lost 4 bases, and 15 bases lay between the germline ends. The CDR3, as DNA: TGTGCCAGCAGCCCGGGGGGCGCGGGAAATCAGCCCCAGCATTTT. It is translated as CASSPGGAGNQPQHF.

The chain links TRBV18 to TRBJ1-1, with a possible D match to TRBD1 (5 bases). The CDR3 is 14 amino acids. Trimming stripped 3 bases from V and 4 bases from J, with 12 bases between. Looked up from germline, CDR1 is KGHSH and CDR2 is LQKENI. The CDR3 region has the DNA TGTGCCAGCTCACCGCTTATAAGGGGCACTGAAGCTTTCTTT. Its translation: CASSPLIRGTEAFF.

V is TRBV19 and J is TRBJ2-1, with 8 bases lining up with TRBD1. This CDR3 region has 13 residues. V shed 9 bases, J shed 9 bases, and the junction held 10 bases outside the gene matches. Germline V gene lookup returns CDR1 LNHDA and CDR2 SQIVND (reference sequence). CDR3 sequence: CASWDQGAPEQFF. The CDR3 nucleotides read TGTGCCAGCTGGGACCAGGGGGCGCCTGAGCAGTTCTTC.

The genes are TRBV19 and TRBJ1-1; a weak D match, TRBD1 (5 bases). The CDR3 has 18 amino acids. Looked up from germline, CDR1 is LNHDA and CDR2 is SQIVND (reference sequence). V dropped 1 base and J dropped 5 bases, with 23 bases sitting between them. CDR3 in DNA: TGTGCCAGTAGTATAGGTAGGGTCGACGCAGGGCAGTTGACTGAAGCTTTCTTT. Translating gives CASSIGRVDAGQLTEAFF.